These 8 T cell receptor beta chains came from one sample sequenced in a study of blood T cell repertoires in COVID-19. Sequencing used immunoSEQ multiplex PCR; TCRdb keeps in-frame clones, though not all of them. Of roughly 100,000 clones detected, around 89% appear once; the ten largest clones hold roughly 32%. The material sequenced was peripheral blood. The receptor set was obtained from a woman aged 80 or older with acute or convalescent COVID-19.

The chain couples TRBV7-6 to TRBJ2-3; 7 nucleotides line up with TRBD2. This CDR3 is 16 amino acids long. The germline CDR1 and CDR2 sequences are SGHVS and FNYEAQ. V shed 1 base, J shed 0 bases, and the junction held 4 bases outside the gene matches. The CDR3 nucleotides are TGTGCCAGCAGCTTAGGAGCGGGACCAAGCACAGATACGCAGTATTTT. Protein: CASSLGAGPSTDTQYF.

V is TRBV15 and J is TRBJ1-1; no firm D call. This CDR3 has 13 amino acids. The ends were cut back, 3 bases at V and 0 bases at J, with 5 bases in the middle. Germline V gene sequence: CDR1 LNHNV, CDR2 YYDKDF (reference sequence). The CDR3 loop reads CATSSNLNTEAFF. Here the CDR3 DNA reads TGTGCCACCAGCAGTAACTTGAACACTGAAGCTTTCTTT. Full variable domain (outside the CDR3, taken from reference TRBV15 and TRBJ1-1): DAMVIQNPRYQVTQFGKPVTLSCSQTLNHNVMYWYQQKSSQAPKLLFHYYDKDFNNEADTPDNFQSRRPNTSFCFLDIRSPGLGDTAMYLCATSSNLNTEAFFGQGTRLTVV.

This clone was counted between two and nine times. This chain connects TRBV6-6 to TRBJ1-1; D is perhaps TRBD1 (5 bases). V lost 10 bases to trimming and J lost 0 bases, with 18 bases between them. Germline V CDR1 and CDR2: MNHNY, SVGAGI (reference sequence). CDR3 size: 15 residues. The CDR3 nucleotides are TGTGCCACCTCCCAACAGGAGATAATGAACACTGAAGCTTTCTTT. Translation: CATSQQEIMNTEAFF.

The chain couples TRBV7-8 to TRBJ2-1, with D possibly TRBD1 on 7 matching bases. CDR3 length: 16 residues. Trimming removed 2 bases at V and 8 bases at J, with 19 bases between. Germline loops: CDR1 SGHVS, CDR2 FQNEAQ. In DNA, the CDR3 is TGTGCCAGCAGCTTAAACTCCCAGGGGGGTTTCGATGAGCAGTTCTTC. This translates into CASSLNSQGGFDEQFF.

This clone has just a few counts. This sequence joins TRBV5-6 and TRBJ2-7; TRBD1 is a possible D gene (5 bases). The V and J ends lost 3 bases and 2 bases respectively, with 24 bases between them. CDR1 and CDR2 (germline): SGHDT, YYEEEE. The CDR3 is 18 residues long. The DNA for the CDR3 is TGTGCCAGCAGCTGGAATAAAGGGGCAGGGCTAATTACCTACGAGCAGTACTTC. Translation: CASSWNKGAGLITYEQYF.

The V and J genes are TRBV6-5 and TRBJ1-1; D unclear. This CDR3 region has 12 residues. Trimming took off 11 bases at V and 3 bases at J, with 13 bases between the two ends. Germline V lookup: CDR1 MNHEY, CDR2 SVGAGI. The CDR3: CASRRIDTEAFF. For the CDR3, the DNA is TGTGCCTCGAGGAGGATCGACACTGAAGCTTTCTTT.

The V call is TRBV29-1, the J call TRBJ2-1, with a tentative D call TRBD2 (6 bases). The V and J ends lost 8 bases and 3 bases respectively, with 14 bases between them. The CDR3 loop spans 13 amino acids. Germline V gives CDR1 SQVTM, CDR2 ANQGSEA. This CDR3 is CSSLGGRYNEQFF. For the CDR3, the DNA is TGCAGCTCTTTGGGGGGACGCTACAATGAGCAGTTCTTC.

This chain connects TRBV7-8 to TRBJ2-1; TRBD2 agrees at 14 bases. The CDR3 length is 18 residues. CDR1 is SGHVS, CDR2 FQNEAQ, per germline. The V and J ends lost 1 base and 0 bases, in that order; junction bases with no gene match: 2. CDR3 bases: TGTGCCAGCAGCTTAGGACTAGCGGGGGGGAGCTCCTACAATGAGCAGTTCTTC. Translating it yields CASSLGLAGGSSYNEQFF.